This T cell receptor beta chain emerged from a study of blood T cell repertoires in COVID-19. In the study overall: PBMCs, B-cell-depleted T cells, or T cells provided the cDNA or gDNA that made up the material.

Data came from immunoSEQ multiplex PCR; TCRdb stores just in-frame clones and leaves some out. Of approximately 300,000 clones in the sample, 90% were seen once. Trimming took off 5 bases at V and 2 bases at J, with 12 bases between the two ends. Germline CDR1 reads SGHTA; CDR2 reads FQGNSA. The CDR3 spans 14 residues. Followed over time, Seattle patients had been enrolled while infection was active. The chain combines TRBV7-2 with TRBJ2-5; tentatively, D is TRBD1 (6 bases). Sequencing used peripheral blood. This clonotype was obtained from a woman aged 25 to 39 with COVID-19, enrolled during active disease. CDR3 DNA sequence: TGTGCCAGCAGCACGGACAGACTTCAAGAGACCCAGTACTTC. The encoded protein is CASSTDRLQETQYF.